These T cell receptor beta chains were read from a single sample in a study of cytomegalovirus exposure and HLA in healthy donors. The table came from immunoSEQ multiplex PCR; TCRdb's copy has only in-frame clones and leaves some out. The table lists over 150,000 clones, around 80% of them singletons. Sequenced sample: PBMCs. The receptor set was obtained from a man aged 30 to 39 in good health and CMV-seronegative. Both conserved end residues are part of each CDR3. Each record gives: V gene, J gene, D gene, clone size, CDR3 DNA, CDR3 protein. A D gene is named only where the DNA matches it firmly. Size is stated for part of the rows, as once, few or many counts, or as a class when the clone is expanded.

TRBV28,TRBJ1-5,.,.,TGTGCCAGTCACTCGCAGGCGGGGCATCAGCCCCAGCATTTT,CASHSQAGHQPQHF
TRBV19,TRBJ1-5,TRBD1,.,TGTGCCAGTAGTCTGCGGGACAGGGGTAGGGGTGTCGGCAATCAGCCCCAGCATTTT,CASSLRDRGRGVGNQPQHF
TRBV7-2,TRBJ1-2,TRBD1,.,TGTGCCAGCAGCTTAGGGGGGACAGACGGTGGCTACACCTTC,CASSLGGTDGGYTF
TRBV9,TRBJ2-3,.,.,TGTGCCAGCAGCGTAGAGGGGTCGGGACTCTACACAGATACGCAGTATTTT,CASSVEGSGLYTDTQYF
TRBV27,TRBJ1-1,.,.,TGTGCCAGCAGTTCCGGGACACCGAACACTGAAGCTTTCTTT,CASSSGTPNTEAFF
TRBV6-4,TRBJ2-3,.,.,TGTGCCAGCGGGTGGGGCCTTAGCACAGATACGCAGTATTTT,CASGWGLSTDTQYF
TRBV5-6,TRBJ1-2,.,.,TGTGCCAGCAGCTTGGGACAGCTTAACTATGGCTACACCTTC,CASSLGQLNYGYTF
TRBV5-1,TRBJ2-1,.,.,TGCGCCAGCAGCTTGGCCCCCCGGAGGGATGAGCAGTTCTTC,CASSLAPRRDEQFF
TRBV6-1,TRBJ2-7,.,.,TGTGCCACCAGACAGGTCGTAGTCCACGAGCAGTACTTC,CATRQVVVHEQYF
TRBV11-2,TRBJ1-2,TRBD1,.,TGTGCCAGCAGCCCGGACAGGGACTATGGCTACACCTTC,CASSPDRDYGYTF
TRBV29-1,TRBJ2-1,TRBD1,.,TGCAGCGTTGACCCATCCGGGACAGCTTACAATGAGCAGTTCTTC,CSVDPSGTAYNEQFF
TRBV27,TRBJ1-5,TRBD1,.,TGTGCCAGCAGGGGACAGGGGGGTGGTGGCAATCAGCCCCAGCATTTT,CASRGQGGGGNQPQHF
TRBV27,TRBJ1-5,.,.,TGTGCCAGCAGTTCGGAGAATCAAAATCAGCCCCAGCATTTT,CASSSENQNQPQHF
TRBV5-4,TRBJ2-5,TRBD1,.,TGTGCCAGCAGCTTGGGTGGGACAGGGGAAGAGACCCAGTACTTC,CASSLGGTGEETQYF
TRBV27,TRBJ1-5,.,once,TGTGCCAGCAGTTGGACATACGGCCAGCCCCAGCATTTT,CASSWTYGQPQHF
TRBV4-1,TRBJ1-1,.,.,TGCGCCAGCAGCCAAACGGGACTTGATGAAGCTTTCTTT,CASSQTGLDEAFF
TRBV30,TRBJ2-7,TRBD2,few,TGTGCCGGGCTAGCGGATGCCTCCTACGAGCAGTACTTC,CAGLADASYEQYF
TRBV6-1,TRBJ1-5,.,.,TGTGCCAGCAGTGTCCACAGGTCTAACAATCAGCCCCAGCATTTT,CASSVHRSNNQPQHF
TRBV5-4,TRBJ2-3,TRBD2,.,TGTGCCAGCAGCTCCCGCGGTAGCGGGAGGATCACTAGCACAGATACGCAGTATTTT,CASSSRGSGRITSTDTQYF
TRBV19,TRBJ1-6,.,.,TGTGCCAGTAGTATGGCTCAGGGAGGTAATTCACCCCTCCACTTT,CASSMAQGGNSPLHF
TRBV9,TRBJ1-2,.,.,TGTGCCAGCAGCCCAGGAGGATCCTCCTATGGCTACACCTTC,CASSPGGSSYGYTF
TRBV6-5,TRBJ1-2,.,few,TGTGCCAGCCGCCCGAGGATGGGGGCTGAAGGCTACACCTTC,CASRPRMGAEGYTF
TRBV10-3,TRBJ1-4,TRBD1,.,TGTGCCATCAGTAGGACAGGACCCGCAACTAATGAAAAACTGTTTTTT,CAISRTGPATNEKLFF
TRBV6-5,TRBJ2-1,TRBD2,.,TGTGCCAGCAGTTATAGGGCTAGCGGGAGTTATGAGCAGTTCTTC,CASSYRASGSYEQFF
TRBV5-1,TRBJ1-3,TRBD1,.,TGCGCCAGCAGCCTCGGGACAGCTGGAAACACCATATATTTT,CASSLGTAGNTIYF
TRBV15,TRBJ2-3,TRBD2,.,TGTGCCACCGGAAGCGGGAGGCGGGGGGATACGCAGTATTTT,CATGSGRRGDTQYF
TRBV30,TRBJ1-4,.,.,TGTGCCTGGAGTTGGGAGGAAAAACTGTTTTTT,CAWSWEEKLFF
TRBV2,TRBJ1-2,TRBD1,.,TGTGCCAGCAGTGATGGGGGACCTCTTGGGGACAGGGACCCCCCCGGCTATGGCTACACCTTC,CASSDGGPLGDRDPPGYGYTF
TRBV5-5,TRBJ2-1,.,once,TGTGCCAGCAGCCAATACAATGAGCAGTTCTTC,CASSQYNEQFF
TRBV19,TRBJ1-1,.,.,TGTGCCAGTACCACAGGGAAGATCACTGAAGCTTTCTTT,CASTTGKITEAFF
TRBV5-1,TRBJ2-7,.,.,TGCGCCAGCAGCTCCGGAGGGGGGACAGTTCGGGAGCAGTACTTC,CASSSGGGTVREQYF
TRBV7-8,TRBJ2-2,TRBD1,.,TGTGCCAGCAGCTTAGGTCATCCGGGACAGGACAATCCCGGGGAGCTGTTTTTT,CASSLGHPGQDNPGELFF
TRBV6-1,TRBJ1-5,TRBD1,once,TGTGCCAGCAGTCGGGACAGCGACAGCAATCAGCCCCAGCATTTT,CASSRDSDSNQPQHF
TRBV6-6,TRBJ2-3,.,.,TGTGCCAGCAGTTACGGTACTAGAACTAGCACAGATACGCAGTATTTT,CASSYGTRTSTDTQYF
TRBV15,TRBJ2-1,.,.,TGTGCCACCAGCAGAGACCTATTGGACAATGAGCAGTTCTTC,CATSRDLLDNEQFF
TRBV7-9,TRBJ2-1,.,.,TGTGCCAGCAGCCCCCGACTAGAGATGGTCAATGAGCAGTTCTTC,CASSPRLEMVNEQFF
TRBV29-1,TRBJ1-1,TRBD1,.,TGCAGCGAGGGATATTGGACAGGGGATCAAGCTTTCTTT,CSEGYWTGDQAFF
TRBV13,TRBJ2-1,TRBD2,once,TGTGCCACCCTCGACAGTCTAGCGGGAGGTGGAAAAAGCGAGCAGTTCTTC,CATLDSLAGGGKSEQFF
TRBV30,TRBJ2-5,TRBD1,few,TGTGCCTGGAGTGGACAGGGGTACCAAGAGACCCAGTACTTC,CAWSGQGYQETQYF
TRBV9,TRBJ2-6,.,.,TGTGCCAGCAGCGTCGAGGGGGGGCGTCTCTCTGGGGCCAACGTCCTGACTTTC,CASSVEGGRLSGANVLTF
TRBV7-9,TRBJ1-2,.,.,TGTGCCAGCAGCTCCGGGGAGGCTCTCTATGGCTACACCTTC,CASSSGEALYGYTF
TRBV29-1,TRBJ1-2,.,.,TGCAGCGTTGAAGATCTGAGAATCTATGGCTACACCTTC,CSVEDLRIYGYTF
TRBV11-2,TRBJ2-7,TRBD2,.,TGTGCCAGCAGTCATGGACTAGCGCGGTACGAGCAGTACTTC,CASSHGLARYEQYF
TRBV5-6,TRBJ2-7,.,.,TGTGCCAGCAGCTTGGGGGCCCGCATCTACGAGCAGTACTTC,CASSLGARIYEQYF
TRBV9,TRBJ2-7,.,.,TGTGCCAGCAGCGTAGGGACACGCGAATCCTACGAGCAGTACTTC,CASSVGTRESYEQYF
TRBV5-1,TRBJ1-5,TRBD1,once,TGCGCCAGCAGCTTGTCAGGACAGGGGGGGCAACCCCAGCATTTT,CASSLSGQGGQPQHF
TRBV5-4,TRBJ2-7,TRBD2,.,TGTGCCAGCAGCTCGCTAGCGGGAGGAATCTACGAGCAGTACTTC,CASSSLAGGIYEQYF
TRBV30,TRBJ1-2,.,.,TGTGCCTGGAGACAGAGCTATGGCTACACCTTC,CAWRQSYGYTF
TRBV13,TRBJ1-5,.,few,TGTGCCAGCAGCTTTAGTTACAGTCAGCCCCAGCATTTT,CASSFSYSQPQHF
TRBV7-8,TRBJ1-1,.,.,TGTGCCAGCAGCCAAACGACAGTGAACACTGAAGCTTTCTTT,CASSQTTVNTEAFF